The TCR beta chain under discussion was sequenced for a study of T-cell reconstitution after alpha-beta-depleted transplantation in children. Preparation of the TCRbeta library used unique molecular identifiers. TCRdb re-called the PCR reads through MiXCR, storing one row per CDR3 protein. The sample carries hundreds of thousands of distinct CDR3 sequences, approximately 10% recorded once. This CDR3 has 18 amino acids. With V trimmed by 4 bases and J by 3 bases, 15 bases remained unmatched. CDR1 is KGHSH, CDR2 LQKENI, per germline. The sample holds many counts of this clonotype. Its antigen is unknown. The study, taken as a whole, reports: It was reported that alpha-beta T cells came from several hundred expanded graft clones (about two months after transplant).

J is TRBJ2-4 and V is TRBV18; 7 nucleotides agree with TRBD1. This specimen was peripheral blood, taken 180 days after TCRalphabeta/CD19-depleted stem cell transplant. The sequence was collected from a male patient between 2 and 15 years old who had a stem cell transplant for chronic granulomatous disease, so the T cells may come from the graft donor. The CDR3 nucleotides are TGTGCCAGCTCACTGCCGAACCAGGGACAGTTATTCAAAAACATTCAGTACTTC. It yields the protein CASSLPNQGQLFKNIQYF.